This is a list of T cell receptor beta chains from one sample in a study of cytomegalovirus exposure and HLA in healthy donors. Clones were sequenced by immunoSEQ multiplex PCR, and TCRdb holds only the in-frame ones, with some missing. The sample gives about 78,000 clones, over 55% of which show up once; 5% to 6% is in the top ten. What was sequenced was PBMCs. These TCRs come from a young man in good health and CMV-seropositive. Each CDR3 is given with its conserved first and last residue. Each record gives: V gene, J gene, clone size, D gene, CDR3 protein, CDR3 DNA. A D gene is named only where the DNA matches it firmly. Only part of the rows carry a size: once, few, many, or a class if the clone is expanded.

v_gene: TRBV7-9
j_gene: TRBJ2-5
abundance: -
d_gene: -
CDR3aa: CASSLGGGLQETQYF
CDR3nt: TGTGCCAGCAGCTTAGGCGGGGGCCTCCAAGAGACCCAGTACTTC

v_gene: TRBV6-6
j_gene: TRBJ1-2
abundance: -
d_gene: TRBD1
CDR3aa: CASYQKTGYYGYTF
CDR3nt: TGTGCCAGCTACCAAAAGACAGGGTACTATGGCTACACCTTC

v_gene: TRBV5-1
j_gene: TRBJ2-1
abundance: few
d_gene: -
CDR3aa: CASSLIPGVYNEQFF
CDR3nt: TGCGCCAGCAGCTTGATACCCGGAGTCTACAATGAGCAGTTCTTC

v_gene: TRBV7-8
j_gene: TRBJ2-2
abundance: -
d_gene: TRBD2
CDR3aa: CASSRNSGIGELFF
CDR3nt: TGTGCCAGCAGTCGAAATAGCGGGATCGGGGAGCTGTTTTTT

v_gene: TRBV9
j_gene: TRBJ2-2
abundance: -
d_gene: TRBD2
CDR3aa: CASSTPRGEGRGFTGELFF
CDR3nt: TGTGCCAGCAGCACCCCCCGAGGGGAGGGGCGGGGGTTCACCGGGGAGCTGTTTTTT

v_gene: TRBV5-5
j_gene: TRBJ1-6
abundance: -
d_gene: TRBD1
CDR3aa: CASSWRDRNSPLHF
CDR3nt: TGTGCCAGCAGCTGGAGGGACAGAAATTCACCCCTCCACTTT

v_gene: TRBV6-1
j_gene: TRBJ2-7
abundance: -
d_gene: -
CDR3aa: CASSERDTAYEQYF
CDR3nt: TGTGCCAGCAGTGAGAGGGACACTGCCTACGAGCAGTACTTC

v_gene: TRBV5-4
j_gene: TRBJ2-3
abundance: once
d_gene: -
CDR3aa: CASSLQEVPDTQYF
CDR3nt: TGTGCCAGCAGCTTACAAGAGGTCCCAGATACGCAGTATTTT

v_gene: TRBV29-1
j_gene: TRBJ1-2
abundance: few
d_gene: TRBD1
CDR3aa: CSVEPGQGYGYTF
CDR3nt: TGCAGCGTTGAACCCGGACAGGGCTATGGCTACACCTTC

v_gene: TRBV11-2
j_gene: TRBJ2-7
abundance: few
d_gene: -
CDR3aa: CASNPGDYEQYF
CDR3nt: TGTGCCAGCAACCCCGGAGACTACGAGCAGTACTTC

v_gene: TRBV14
j_gene: TRBJ1-2
abundance: -
d_gene: -
CDR3aa: CASSLGANYGYTF
CDR3nt: TGTGCCAGCAGCCTGGGAGCTAACTATGGCTACACCTTC

v_gene: TRBV28
j_gene: TRBJ1-1
abundance: -
d_gene: TRBD1
CDR3aa: CASSSAYRGQMGTEAFF
CDR3nt: TGTGCCAGCAGTTCGGCGTACAGGGGGCAGATGGGCACTGAAGCTTTCTTT

v_gene: TRBV5-6
j_gene: TRBJ2-1
abundance: -
d_gene: TRBD2
CDR3aa: CASSLVASGDHEQFF
CDR3nt: TGTGCCAGCAGCTTGGTGGCTAGCGGGGACCATGAGCAGTTCTTC

v_gene: TRBV19
j_gene: TRBJ2-7
abundance: -
d_gene: TRBD1
CDR3aa: CASSLTGVYEQYF
CDR3nt: TGTGCCAGTAGCCTGACAGGGGTCTACGAGCAGTACTTC

v_gene: TRBV6-1
j_gene: TRBJ2-7
abundance: few
d_gene: TRBD1
CDR3aa: CASSEALRQGLTYEQYF
CDR3nt: TGTGCCAGCAGTGAAGCGCTTAGACAGGGCCTAACCTACGAGCAGTACTTC

v_gene: TRBV4-2
j_gene: TRBJ2-7
abundance: -
d_gene: TRBD1
CDR3aa: CASRRGTANSYEQYF
CDR3nt: TGTGCCAGCAGACGAGGGACAGCAAATTCCTACGAGCAGTACTTC

v_gene: TRBV11-3
j_gene: TRBJ1-2
abundance: -
d_gene: -
CDR3aa: CASSLFGGSNYGYTF
CDR3nt: TGTGCCAGCAGCTTATTCGGGGGGTCTAACTATGGCTACACCTTC

v_gene: TRBV29-1
j_gene: TRBJ1-1
abundance: few
d_gene: -
CDR3aa: CSGGGRGNTEAFF
CDR3nt: TGCAGCGGAGGGGGTCGAGGGAACACTGAAGCTTTCTTT

v_gene: TRBV5-5
j_gene: TRBJ1-1
abundance: few
d_gene: -
CDR3aa: CASSLRYREITEAFF
CDR3nt: TGTGCCAGCAGCTTGCGTTACAGGGAGATTACTGAAGCTTTCTTT

v_gene: TRBV5-4
j_gene: TRBJ1-2
abundance: -
d_gene: -
CDR3aa: CASSLERIYGYTF
CDR3nt: TGTGCCAGCAGCTTGGAGAGGATCTATGGCTACACCTTC

v_gene: TRBV27
j_gene: TRBJ2-3
abundance: -
d_gene: TRBD1
CDR3aa: CAARGPSTDTQYF
CDR3nt: TGTGCCGCCAGGGGGCCCAGCACAGATACGCAGTATTTT

v_gene: TRBV9
j_gene: TRBJ1-2
abundance: -
d_gene: -
CDR3aa: CASSGEGGQNYGYTF
CDR3nt: TGTGCCAGCAGCGGAGAGGGGGGGCAGAACTATGGCTACACCTTC